This entry lists 26 T cell receptor beta chains sequenced from one sample in a study of T cells after yellow fever vaccination. TCRdb re-called the 5' RACE reads through MiXCR, storing one row per CDR3 protein. Of around 500,000 distinct CDR3 sequences in the sample, roughly 22% were seen once. The sequences come from PBMCs, collected roughly 20 days after the first yellow fever vaccination. Source of these receptors: a man aged 18 to 29 who received the YFV17D yellow fever vaccine.

The chain links TRBV7-2 to TRBJ2-7; possible D gene TRBD2, 6 bases. Trimming cost V 8 bases and J 7 bases, with 18 bases left between them. The CDR3 totals 13 residues. The germline V gene encodes CDR1 SGHTA and CDR2 FQGNSA. The CDR3 DNA reads as TGTGCCAGCTCCTCTAGGAGGGGCGGAGAGCAGTACGTC. Its protein product is CASSSRRGGEQYV.

This chain joins TRBV20-1 and TRBJ2-7; the match to TRBD1 covers 9 bases. Germline V gene data show CDR1 as DFQATT and CDR2 as SNEGSKA (reference sequence). The CDR3 consists of 15 residues. V gave up 4 bases and J gave up 3 bases; unmatched junction bases: 10. The CDR3 coding sequence is TGCAGTGCTACGGTTGGTCGGGACAGGGTCTACGAGCAGTACTTC. This translates into CSATVGRDRVYEQYF.

This clonotype was detected a few times. The chain has TRBV6-1 and TRBJ2-2; tentative D call: TRBD1 (5 bases). The germline V and J ends were trimmed by 3 bases and 4 bases, with 15 bases remaining between them. The CDR3 runs 16 residues. Germline V gives CDR1 MNHNS, CDR2 SASEGT. The CDR3 is CASSDPLAGLTGELFF. For the CDR3, the DNA is TGTGCCAGCAGTGACCCCCTGGCAGGGCTCACCGGGGAGCTGTTTTTT.

The chain is built from TRBV7-9 and TRBJ1-4; D is unclear. V shed 7 bases and J shed 8 bases, with 17 bases lying between them. CDR1 is SEHNR, CDR2 FQNEAQ, per germline (reference sequence). The CDR3 covers 14 residues. The CDR3, as DNA: TGTGCCAGCACCCCCCCGGAGAGGGAGGAAAAACTGTTTTTT. Its protein is CASTPPEREEKLFF.

The rearrangement uses TRBV12-3 or TRBV12-4 and TRBJ2-7; a weak D match, TRBD2 (6 bases). Trimming removed 6 bases at V and 7 bases at J, with 22 bases between. CDR3 length: 15 amino acids. The CDR3 DNA reads as TGTGCCAGCAGCCCGCGGGTAGGAGGGGCAGGGGAGCAGTACTTC. Protein product: CASSPRVGGAGEQYF.

This clonotype appeared a few times. J is TRBJ2-1 and V is TRBV20-1; the D is unclear. Trimming pared 0 bases from V and 12 bases from J, leaving 9 bases between. The CDR3 is made up of 11 amino acids. The germline V gene encodes CDR1 DFQATT and CDR2 SNEGSKA (reference sequence). Here the CDR3 reads CSARDSTGQFF. CDR3 bases: TGCAGTGCTAGAGATTCCACGGGGCAGTTCTTC.

There are a few counts of this clonotype. The chain carries TRBV6-5 and TRBJ2-1, with D perhaps matching TRBD2 (6 bases). V was pared by 4 bases and J by 7 bases, with 20 bases between. The germline V gene has CDR1 MNHEY and CDR2 SVGAGI. CDR3 length equals 16 residues. This CDR3 is CASSSIAAPRLNEQFF. CDR3 in DNA: TGTGCCAGCAGTTCGATAGCGGCCCCACGTTTAAATGAGCAGTTCTTC.

This clonotype was seen more than once but under ten times. The J gene is TRBJ2-3, the V gene TRBV2; D unresolved. Germline V gene data show CDR1 as SNHLY and CDR2 as FYNNEI. The CDR3 spans 16 residues. The ends were cut back, 4 bases at V and 2 bases at J, with 16 bases in the middle. CDR3 amino acids: CASSGPRAGPTDTQYF. CDR3 coding DNA: TGTGCCAGCAGTGGCCCCCGGGCAGGCCCCACAGATACGCAGTATTTT.

This clonotype occurred a few times. The chain carries TRBV5-1 and TRBJ2-1, with TRBD2 matching 10 bases. Losses at the gene ends were 4 bases for V and 7 bases for J; bases not matched to a gene: 8. Germline V gives CDR1 SGHRS, CDR2 YFSETQ. CDR3 length equals 15 residues. CDR3 nucleotides: TGCGCCAGCAGCGTAGGAGCGGGGGGGCCAAATGAGCAGTTCTTC. Amino acid sequence: CASSVGAGGPNEQFF.

The rearrangement uses TRBV4-3 and TRBJ2-3; the match to TRBD2 covers 7 bases. This CDR3 comprises 18 residues. Germline assignment: CDR1 LGHNA and CDR2 YSLEER. With 3 bases clipped from V and 0 bases from J, the junction kept 12 bases outside the gene matches. This CDR3 reads CASSHFLWGTTSTDTQYF. CDR3 DNA sequence: TGCGCCAGCAGCCATTTCCTCTGGGGGACTACTAGCACAGATACGCAGTATTTT.

CDR3 region: CASSDGLAEQETQYF. CDR3 coding DNA: TGTGCCAGCAGCGATGGACTAGCGGAGCAAGAGACCCAGTACTTC. The V gene is TRBV2, the J gene TRBJ2-5; 10 nucleotides agree with TRBD2. The length of the CDR3 is 15 residues. Germline CDR1 is SNHLY and CDR2 is FYNNEI. Germline trimming cut 6 bases from V and 2 bases from J; bases unmatched to any gene: 6.

The J gene is TRBJ2-7, the V gene TRBV3-1; 10 bases align to TRBD1. Trimming removed 5 bases from V and 5 bases from J; junction bases left unmatched: 3. The CDR3 has 13 residues. Germline lookup yields CDR1 LGHDT and CDR2 YNNKEL (reference sequence). CDR3 coding DNA: TGTGCCAGCAGCTGGGGACAGGGGAACGAGCAGTACTTC. Its translation is CASSWGQGNEQYF.

This clonotype was recorded once. V and J are TRBV18 and TRBJ2-7, with a weak D call TRBD2 (6 bases). This CDR3 contains 13 residues. Germline values: CDR1 KGHSH, CDR2 LQKENI. Trimming took 4 bases from V and 1 from J, leaving 8 bases between them. This CDR3 reads CASSREASYEQYV. Here the CDR3 DNA reads TGTGCCAGCTCACGGGAGGCGTCCTACGAGCAGTACGTC.

This clonotype was detected a few times. V and J are TRBV3-1 and TRBJ2-3; tentatively, D is TRBD1 or TRBD2 (5 bases each). The germline CDR1 and CDR2 sequences are LGHDT and YNNKEL (reference sequence). V gave up 5 bases and J gave up 6 bases, with 27 bases separating them. CDR3 length equals 18 residues. The CDR3 loop is CASSDDLAGISSGDTQYF. The CDR3 nucleotides are TGTGCCAGCAGCGATGATTTAGCAGGGATCTCTTCGGGGGATACGCAGTATTTT.

This clonotype was found many times. This chain links TRBV7-2 with TRBJ2-3, with D possibly being TRBD1 or TRBD2 (5 bases each). The CDR3 length is 14 residues. Trimming cost V 4 bases and J 0 bases, with 8 bases left between them. Germline CDR1 and CDR2: SGHTA and FQGNSA. DNA for the CDR3: TGTGCCAGCAGCTCGAGGGGAAGCACAGATACGCAGTATTTT. Translation gives CASSSRGSTDTQYF.

The rearrangement links TRBV7-2 to TRBJ2-5; D unresolved. The germline V and J ends were trimmed by 1 base and 4 bases, with 7 bases remaining between them. Germline lookup yields CDR1 SGHTA and CDR2 FQGNSA. The CDR3 is 13 residues long. CDR3 nucleotides: TGTGCCAGCAGCTTAGGTCACGGAGAGACCCAGTACTTC. This translates into CASSLGHGETQYF. The full variable domain, completed using reference TRBV7-2 and TRBJ2-5, is GAGVSQSPSNKVTEKGKDVELRCDPISGHTALYWYRQSLGQGLEFLIYFQGNSAPDKSGLPSDRFSAERTGGSVSTLTIQRTQQEDSAVYLCASSLGHGETQYFGPGTRLLVL.

V and J are TRBV12-3 or TRBV12-4 and TRBJ2-7; D call uncertain. This CDR3 is 14 amino acids long. Trimming shortened V by 5 bases and J by 1 base, and 12 bases separated the two germline ends. The CDR3, as DNA: TGTGCCAGCAGTCCCTCGGCGGCATCCTACGAGCAGTACGTC. Translation gives CASSPSAASYEQYV.

The chain couples TRBV20-1 to TRBJ2-7; D gene ambiguous. V was shortened by 0 bases and J by 12 bases, with 15 bases between the two germline ends. Germline CDR1 and CDR2: DFQATT and SNEGSKA (reference sequence). The CDR3 contains 12 residues. The CDR3 here is CSARDGSASWYV. The CDR3 nucleotides are TGCAGTGCTAGAGATGGCAGCGCCTCTTGGTACGTC.

The CDR3 region has the DNA TGCAGTGCTAGAGGACTAGCGGGGACCCAAGAGACCCAGTACTTC. Its protein is CSARGLAGTQETQYF. This chain links TRBV20-1 with TRBJ2-5; 11 nucleotides match TRBD2. CDR1 is DFQATT and CDR2 is SNEGSKA in the germline V gene (reference sequence). After removal of 1 base from V and 1 base from J, the junction contained 2 bases not matched to a gene. The CDR3 extends over 15 amino acids.

The rearrangement links TRBV7-2 to TRBJ2-3; 10 nucleotides line up with TRBD2. Germline assignment: CDR1 SGHTA and CDR2 FQGNSA. The CDR3 runs 16 residues. Trimming took 2 bases from V and 6 from J; bases not matched to a gene: 8. The CDR3: CASSLIPGTSVDTQYF. CDR3 in DNA: TGTGCCAGCAGCTTAATCCCGGGGACTAGCGTCGATACGCAGTATTTT.

There are a few counts of this clonotype. V usage is TRBV5-5 and J usage is TRBJ1-2; D uncertain. The CDR3 has 15 amino acids. V gave up 0 bases and J gave up 0 bases, with 9 bases separating them. CDR1 SGHKS and CDR2 YYEKEE come from the germline V gene (reference sequence). The CDR3 is CASSLGGLSNYGYTF. For the CDR3, the DNA is TGTGCCAGCAGCTTGGGAGGGTTGTCTAACTATGGCTACACCTTC.

This clonotype was counted only a few times. This sequence joins TRBV30 and TRBJ1-3; D gene unclear. The CDR3 has 15 amino acids. The V end was cut by 7 bases, the J end by 0 bases, with 16 bases between. Germline V lookup: CDR1 GTSNPN, CDR2 SVGIG (reference sequence). Here the CDR3 DNA reads TGTGCCTTCGGAGGAGGGCCACTCTCTGGAAACACCATATATTTT. As protein: CAFGGGPLSGNTIYF.

This clonotype was observed a few times. CDR3 sequence (DNA): TGTGCCAGCTCAAGAGGGGCCGCGGGGCCCGGGGGGGAGCAGTACTTC. This translates into CASSRGAAGPGGEQYF. This chain links TRBV11-2 with TRBJ2-7, with 7 bases that match TRBD2. CDR3 size: 16 residues. Trimming took 8 bases from V and 7 from J; bases not matched to a gene: 20. Per germline, CDR1 SGHAT and CDR2 FQNNGV.

The table lists this clonotype with a few counts. V gene TRBV24-1 combines with J gene TRBJ2-1; 7 bases agree with TRBD1. The J segment lost 4 bases and the V segment lost 8 bases, leaving 4 bases of the junction unmatched. Germline CDR1 is KGHDR and CDR2 is SFDVKD. The CDR3 extends over 13 amino acids. CDR3 in amino acids: CATTGQSYNEQFF. In DNA, the CDR3 is TGTGCCACCACGGGACAGTCTTACAATGAGCAGTTCTTC.

This chain connects TRBV6-2 or TRBV6-3 to TRBJ2-1; 7 nucleotides line up with TRBD1. Looked up from germline, CDR1 is MNHEY and CDR2 is SVGEGT. This CDR3 comprises 15 residues. Germline trimming cut 2 bases from V and 10 bases from J; bases unmatched to any gene: 11. CDR3 sequence reads: CASSYPRTGGGEQFF. The CDR3 DNA reads TGTGCCAGCAGTTACCCAAGGACAGGCGGTGGGGAGCAGTTCTTC.

The CDR3 nucleotides read TGTGCCAGCAGTGAGAGAGGGGGCGATTCACCCCTCCACTTT. Residues: CASSERGGDSPLHF. The rearrangement uses TRBV2 and TRBJ1-6; 7 positions agree with TRBD1. CDR3 length: 14 residues. J gave up 8 bases and V 3 bases, and 4 bases lay outside the gene matches. Germline V gene data show CDR1 as SNHLY and CDR2 as FYNNEI.